Included here is one T cell receptor beta chain sequence, with context. Its target is not known. Per germline, CDR1 ENHRY and CDR2 SYGVKD. V lost 10 bases and J lost 4, with 13 bases in between. This CDR3 has 12 amino acids. These data come from a study of blood T cells in healthy people across ages. The study's findings and limits: A strong correlation between TCR beta diversity and naive T cell percentage was seen.

Together with a sample-barcoded 5' primer, a J-beta primer mix was included in a second PCR lasting about 7 to 11 cycles. TCRdb reprocessed the 5' RACE reads with MiXCR, giving one entry per CDR3 protein. The sample lists 650,000 to 1,000,000 distinct CDR3 sequences; roughly 34% were seen once. Sequencing was done on a sample of blood. The receptor's source is a young man in good health. This chain connects TRBV10-3 to TRBJ1-2, with D perhaps TRBD1 (6 bases). The CDR3 nucleotides are TGTGCCACCCTGGACAGAAGCTATGGCTACACCTTC. It is translated as CATLDRSYGYTF.